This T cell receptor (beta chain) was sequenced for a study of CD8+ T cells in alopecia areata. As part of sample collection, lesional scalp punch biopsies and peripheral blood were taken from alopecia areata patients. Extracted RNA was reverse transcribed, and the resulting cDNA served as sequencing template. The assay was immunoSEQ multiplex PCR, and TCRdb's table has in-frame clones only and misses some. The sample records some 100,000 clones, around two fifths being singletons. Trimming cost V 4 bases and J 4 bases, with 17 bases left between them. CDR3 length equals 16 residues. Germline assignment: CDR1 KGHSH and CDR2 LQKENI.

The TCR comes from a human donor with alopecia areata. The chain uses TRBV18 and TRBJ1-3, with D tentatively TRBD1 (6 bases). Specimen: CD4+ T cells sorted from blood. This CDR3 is CASSLPTGRRGNTIYF. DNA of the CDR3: TGTGCCAGCTCACTACCAACAGGGCGCAGAGGAAACACCATATATTTT.